The 20 T cell receptor beta chains listed next were all sequenced from one sample in a study of blood T cell repertoires in COVID-19. Sequencing was performed with immunoSEQ multiplex PCR; in TCRdb, only in-frame clones are kept and a portion is missing. Counted here are some 340,000 clones, around four fifths occurring once; the ten biggest clones make up approximately 5%. Sequencing used PBMCs or T cells enriched from blood (not recorded which). Every receptor here comes from a woman aged 45 to 65 who had recovered from COVID-19.

V usage is TRBV5-4 and J usage is TRBJ1-6; TRBD1 matches 8 bases. With V trimmed by 4 bases and J by 4 bases, 7 bases remained unmatched. The CDR3 consists of 16 residues. Germline CDR1 is SGHNT and CDR2 is YYREEE (reference sequence). The CDR3 DNA sequence: TGTGCCAGCAGCAGGGGACAGGCCGCTTATAATTCACCCCTCCACTTT. Amino acids: CASSRGQAAYNSPLHF. The variable domain in full, with the rest retrieved from reference TRBV5-4 and TRBJ1-6, is ETGVTQSPTHLIKTRGQQVTLRCSSQSGHNTVSWYQQALGQGPQFIFQYYREEENGRGNFPPRFSGLQFPNYSSELNVNALELDDSALYLCASSRGQAAYNSPLHFGNGTRLTVT.

V usage is TRBV2 and J usage is TRBJ2-3; D might be TRBD1 (5 bases). This CDR3 region has 16 residues. V was cut by 4 bases and J by 4 bases, with 18 bases left in between. The germline CDR1 and CDR2 sequences are SNHLY and FYNNEI. CDR3 protein: CASSVRGRTSPDTQYF. DNA for the CDR3: TGTGCCAGCAGTGTACGAGGACGGACATCCCCAGATACGCAGTATTTT.

The rearrangement links TRBV10-2 to TRBJ1-1, with D tentatively TRBD1 (5 bases). Germline V gene data show CDR1 as WSHSY and CDR2 as SAAADI. The CDR3 totals 14 residues. V lost 3 bases and J lost 3, with 11 bases in between. CDR3 protein: CASSDNGGDTEAFF. The CDR3 DNA sequence: TGCGCCAGCAGTGACAACGGGGGGGACACTGAAGCTTTCTTT.

This clone was picked up one time. The CDR3 nucleotides are TGTGCCAGCAGTTTCGGACAAAGGTATGGCTACACCTTC. Amino acid sequence: CASSFGQRYGYTF. The chain combines TRBV28 with TRBJ1-2, with a tentative D call TRBD1 (5 bases). Germline values: CDR1 MDHEN, CDR2 SYDVKM. This CDR3 is 13 amino acids long. Trimming pared 3 bases from V and 5 bases from J, leaving 10 bases between.

This clone was seen just once. The genes are TRBV30 and TRBJ2-4; D may be TRBD2 (5 bases). The CDR3 has 19 amino acids. Germline values: CDR1 GTSNPN, CDR2 SVGIG (reference sequence). Trimming took 3 bases from V and 0 from J, leaving 24 bases between them. The CDR3 here is CAWSAGSRTDHLAKNIQYF. The CDR3 DNA follows: TGTGCCTGGAGCGCAGGATCTAGGACTGACCACTTAGCCAAAAACATTCAGTACTTC.

The V call is TRBV5-4, the J call TRBJ1-2, with D unresolved. Germline values: CDR1 SGHNT, CDR2 YYREEE (reference sequence). This CDR3 has 14 residues. V was shortened by 5 bases and J by 3 bases, with 14 bases between the two germline ends. CDR3 amino acids: CASRFVGPDYGYTF. In DNA form, the CDR3 reads TGTGCCAGCAGATTCGTGGGCCCGGACTATGGCTACACCTTC.

The chain combines TRBV6-1 with TRBJ1-1; TRBD1 agrees at 9 bases. CDR3 length equals 18 residues. Germline V lookup: CDR1 MNHNS, CDR2 SASEGT. With V trimmed by 6 bases and J by 0 bases, 14 bases remained unmatched. The CDR3 sequence: CASRESGTGRVLNTEAFF. The CDR3 nucleotides are TGTGCCAGCAGAGAATCCGGGACAGGGAGAGTTCTGAACACTGAAGCTTTCTTT.

This clone came up a few times. J is TRBJ1-5 and V is TRBV28; tentatively, D is TRBD1 (5 bases). The ends were cut back, 3 bases at V and 9 bases at J, with 15 bases in the middle. The germline V gene encodes CDR1 MDHEN and CDR2 SYDVKM. The CDR3 covers 14 residues. The CDR3 DNA reads as TGTGCCAGCAGTTTCTTGCAGGGTAGTGGGCCCCAGCATTTT. It is translated as CASSFLQGSGPQHF.

The genes are TRBV18 and TRBJ1-6, with D possibly matching TRBD1 (5 bases). The CDR3 is made up of 15 amino acids. With 1 base removed from V and 5 bases from J, the gap between germline ends came to 9 bases. Germline assignment: CDR1 KGHSH and CDR2 LQKENI. The CDR3 sequence: CASSPHLQDNSPLHF. As DNA, the CDR3 is TGTGCCAGCTCACCACATCTACAGGATAATTCACCCCTCCACTTT.

The rearrangement joins TRBV9 to TRBJ1-2; 9 nucleotides line up with TRBD1. The V gene end was trimmed by 4 bases and the J gene end by 5 bases; junction bases not matched to a gene: 12. This CDR3 contains 16 residues. Germline V CDR1 and CDR2: SGDLS, YYNGEE. The CDR3 loop reads CASSQAPGQGYYGYTF. CDR3 nucleotides: TGTGCCAGCAGCCAGGCCCCGGGACAGGGATATTATGGCTACACCTTC.

The chain couples TRBV11-3 to TRBJ2-7, with TRBD2 identical over 7 bases. After removal of 1 base from V and 7 bases from J, the junction contained 4 bases not matched to a gene. The CDR3 contains 13 residues. CDR1 is SGHNT, CDR2 YENEEA, per germline. CDR3: CASSLVRGVEQYF. CDR3 in DNA: TGTGCCAGCAGCTTAGTCCGGGGGGTGGAGCAGTACTTC.

The chain combines TRBV11-2 with TRBJ2-3; 9 nucleotides align to TRBD2. Germline V gene data show CDR1 as SGHAT and CDR2 as FQNNGV. There are 17 residues in the CDR3. The trim removed 2 bases at V and 5 bases at J, leaving 11 bases unmatched. CDR3 sequence: CASSLLGGRALEDTQYF. CDR3 bases: TGTGCCAGCAGCTTATTAGGCGGGAGGGCCTTAGAAGATACGCAGTATTTT.

This clone was seen a single time. The chain couples TRBV19 to TRBJ1-2; TRBD1 matches 8 bases. The CDR3 extends over 16 amino acids. The junction had 16 bases not matched to a gene; V was cut back by 5 bases and J by 8 bases. Germline V lookup: CDR1 LNHDA, CDR2 SQIVND (reference sequence). As DNA, the CDR3 is TGTGCCAGTAGTTTATCGGACAGGGCTGCCTCGGGGGGCTACACCTTC. Translating it yields CASSLSDRAASGGYTF.

This clone occurred once. The chain links TRBV4-3 to TRBJ2-1; unclear D gene. Germline V gene sequence: CDR1 LGHNA, CDR2 YSLEER. V was pared by 0 bases and J by 0 bases, with 9 bases between. This CDR3 region has 16 residues. CDR3 region: CASSQETASSYNEQFF. In nucleotides, the CDR3 is TGCGCCAGCAGCCAAGAGACTGCCAGCTCCTACAATGAGCAGTTCTTC.

V is TRBV7-8 and J is TRBJ1-1, with D perhaps TRBD1 (5 bases). The CDR3 is 13 residues long. Germline V gives CDR1 SGHVS, CDR2 FQNEAQ. Trimming stripped 6 bases from V and 4 bases from J, with 12 bases between. The CDR3 is CASRKRGGTEAFF. The CDR3 DNA sequence: TGTGCCAGCAGAAAAAGGGGAGGCACTGAAGCTTTCTTT.

A remark on this clone: The junction and the germline gene differ at one end; a read error may be behind it. J is TRBJ2-5 and V is TRBV5-4; D is ambiguous. The CDR3 consists of 14 residues. Germline loops: CDR1 SGHNT, CDR2 YYREEE (reference sequence). CDR3 amino acids: CASTLDELQETQYF. In nucleotides, the CDR3 is TGTGCCAGCACCTTGGATGAGCTGCAAGAGACCCAGTACTTC.

CDR3 in amino acids: CASSLNRREYGYTF. DNA for the CDR3: TGTGCCAGCAGCCTAAACAGGAGGGAGTATGGCTACACCTTC. The chain employs TRBV5-4 and TRBJ1-2; maybe TRBD1 (5 bases). CDR3 length: 14 residues. Germline lookup yields CDR1 SGHNT and CDR2 YYREEE (reference sequence). The V end was cut by 4 bases, the J end by 5 bases, with 15 bases between.

This chain joins TRBV2 and TRBJ1-2; D remains unclear. There are 10 residues in the CDR3. Germline V lookup: CDR1 SNHLY, CDR2 FYNNEI. The ends were cut back, 8 bases at V and 6 bases at J, with 7 bases in the middle. CDR3 bases: TGTGCCAGCCGAGGGAATGGCTACACCTTC. This codes for CASRGNGYTF.

The V call is TRBV18, the J call TRBJ1-1, with 8 nucleotides matching TRBD1. V trimming: 4 bases; J trimming: 1 base; junction bases outside the gene matches: 20. Germline CDR1 reads KGHSH; CDR2 reads LQKENI. CDR3 length equals 20 residues. Here the CDR3 DNA reads TGTGCCAGCTCACGCCGGGCCGGGACAGGCCAAGGGGTTGGGAACACTGAAGCTTTCTTT. Amino acids: CASSRRAGTGQGVGNTEAFF. Full variable domain (remainder filled in from reference TRBV18 and TRBJ1-1): NAGVMQNPRHLVRRRGQEARLRCSPMKGHSHVYWYRQLPEEGLKFMVYLQKENIIDESGMPKERFSAEFPKEGPSILRIQQVVRGDSAAYFCASSRRAGTGQGVGNTEAFFGQGTRLTVV.

The chain couples TRBV27 to TRBJ1-1; 7 nucleotides align to TRBD1. In germline, CDR1 is MNHEY, CDR2 SMNVEV (reference sequence). CDR3 length equals 14 residues. V lost 3 bases, J lost 6 bases, and 7 bases stayed unmatched. The CDR3, as DNA: TGTGCCAGCAGTTTTCTACAGGGGAGCTCTGAAGCTTTCTTT. It codes for CASSFLQGSSEAFF.